This TCR beta chain was observed in a study of blood T cell repertoires in COVID-19. Across the whole study: Nucleic acid was either cDNA or gDNA, and it came from T cells, B-cell-depleted T cells, or PBMCs.

The CDR3 consists of 11 residues. Germline values: CDR1 SGHNT, CDR2 YYREEE (reference sequence). Trimming stripped 4 bases from V and 3 bases from J, with 5 bases between. Authors' analysis steps: Reference gene primers were amplified, and this amplification served to estimate nucleated cell counts. Sequencing was performed with immunoSEQ multiplex PCR; in TCRdb, only in-frame clones are kept and a portion is missing. That table is the source of V, J and clone size, and D and trimming were worked out from the DNA. The sample yields 250,000 to 300,000 clones, roughly 89% seen once. The material sequenced was peripheral blood. The source is a woman in her thirties or forties who had recovered from COVID-19. V usage is TRBV5-4 and J usage is TRBJ2-7, with D hard to call. The CDR3 protein is CASSLYYEQYF. The CDR3 region has the DNA TGTGCCAGCAGCCTCTACTACGAGCAGTACTTC.